One and the same sample provided the 30 T cell receptor beta chains below, sequenced in a study of cytomegalovirus exposure and HLA in healthy donors. This PCR relied on a set of 60 Vbeta primers and 13 Jbeta primers. The method was immunoSEQ multiplex PCR; TCRdb's version includes in-frame clones alone and lacks a portion of them. The sample holds fewer than 110,000 clones; around 73% are singletons and the top ten take 7.8%. The specimen was PBMCs. The origin of the receptors is a young man in good health and CMV-seronegative.

The chain employs TRBV5-6 and TRBJ2-3; D ambiguous. The CDR3 is 13 amino acids. Trimming left V 0 bases short and J 1 base short, with 3 bases between. Germline lookup yields CDR1 SGHDT and CDR2 YYEEEE. The CDR3 sequence is CASSLAGTDTQYF. Here the CDR3 DNA reads TGTGCCAGCAGCTTGGCCGGCACAGATACGCAGTATTTT.

This chain uses TRBV5-6 with TRBJ2-1; TRBD2 aligns across 12 bases. V was pared by 1 base and J by 8 bases, with 7 bases of the junction left unmatched. This CDR3 is built from 16 residues. The germline V gene has CDR1 SGHDT and CDR2 YYEEEE. DNA for the CDR3: TGTGCCAGCAGCTTGATTCTAGCGGGGGGGCTCGATGAGCAGTTCTTC. It is translated as CASSLILAGGLDEQFF.

The rearrangement links TRBV18 to TRBJ1-3; 7 nucleotides align to TRBD1. This CDR3 is 17 amino acids long. The germline gives CDR1 KGHSH, CDR2 LQKENI. V lost 3 bases, J lost 2 bases, and 10 bases stayed unmatched. In nucleotides, the CDR3 is TGTGCCAGCTCACCCACGCCGTTGACAGGGACTGGAAACACCATATATTTT. Encoded protein: CASSPTPLTGTGNTIYF.

The chain joins TRBV28 to TRBJ1-4; 8 bases map to TRBD1. The junction had 7 bases not matched to a gene; V was cut back by 6 bases and J by 7 bases. This CDR3 has 14 residues. Germline values: CDR1 MDHEN, CDR2 SYDVKM. The DNA for the CDR3 is TGTGCCAGCAGGGAACAGGGGGGGGGTGAAAAACTGTTTTTT. Its protein is CASREQGGGEKLFF. Complete variable domain (other parts from reference TRBV28 and TRBJ1-4): DVKVTQSSRYLVKRTGEKVFLECVQDMDHENMFWYRQDPGLGLRLIYFSYDVKMKEKGDIPEGYSVSREKKERFSLILESASTNQTSMYLCASREQGGGEKLFFGSGTQLSVL.

This chain links TRBV9 with TRBJ2-7, with D unclear. The CDR3 runs to 15 residues. V shed 0 bases and J shed 2 bases, with 12 bases lying between them. Germline loops: CDR1 SGDLS, CDR2 YYNGEE. The CDR3 DNA is TGTGCCAGCAGCGTAGTAGCCTCCCCTACCTACGAGCAGTACTTC. Its translation: CASSVVASPTYEQYF.

The genes are TRBV5-1 and TRBJ2-1; the match to TRBD2 covers 14 bases. Unmatched junction bases numbered 13, after V lost 3 bases and J lost 8 bases. The germline gives CDR1 SGHRS, CDR2 YFSETQ. This CDR3 comprises 18 residues. In nucleotides, the CDR3 is TGCGCCAGCAGCTCAGGGACTAGCGGGAGTCATTCGTTTTATGAGCAGTTCTTC. Its protein product is CASSSGTSGSHSFYEQFF.

J is TRBJ2-7 and V is TRBV19, with TRBD2 identical over 13 bases. CDR3 length equals 14 residues. Germline-derived CDR1 and CDR2 are LNHDA and SQIVND (reference sequence). The junction had 2 bases not matched to a gene; V was cut back by 3 bases and J by 6 bases. CDR3 DNA: TGTGCCAGTAGTATGAGACTAGCGGGAGGCGAGCAGTACTTC. It codes for CASSMRLAGGEQYF.

The count of this clone is one. V gene TRBV19 combines with J gene TRBJ2-7; 8 nucleotides line up with TRBD2. V was clipped by 1 base and J by 0 bases; unmatched bases: 2. Germline V gene sequence: CDR1 LNHDA, CDR2 SQIVND (reference sequence). The CDR3 has 15 residues. The CDR3 DNA reads as TGTGCCAGTAGTATAGCGGGAGGGAGCTCCTACGAGCAGTACTTC. Protein: CASSIAGGSSYEQYF.

This clone appeared a single time. This may arise from a read error, as a much more abundant clone is one base away. The genes are TRBV28 and TRBJ1-1, with TRBD1 matching over 10 bases. The CDR3 length is 14 residues. V shed 4 bases and J 4 bases; nucleotides not matched to a gene: 3. CDR1 and CDR2 from the germline V gene are MDHEN and SYDVKM. CDR3 sequence: CASSSGTGVTEAFF. CDR3 DNA sequence: TGTGCCAGCAGTTCCGGGACAGGGGTCACTGAAGCTTTCTTT. Full variable domain (remainder filled in from reference TRBV28 and TRBJ1-1): DVKVTQSSRYLVKRTGEKVFLECVQDMDHENMFWYRQDPGLGLRLIYFSYDVKMKEKGDIPEGYSVSREKKERFSLILESASTNQTSMYLCASSSGTGVTEAFFGQGTRLTVV.

This chain links TRBV5-1 with TRBJ1-1; 9 bases map to TRBD1. Germline-derived CDR1 and CDR2 are SGHRS and YFSETQ. CDR3 length: 16 amino acids. V shed 4 bases, J shed 0 bases, and the junction held 7 bases outside the gene matches. The CDR3 DNA follows: TGCGCCAGCAGCGGGGGGACAGGGAGCTTGAACACTGAAGCTTTCTTT. Its protein product is CASSGGTGSLNTEAFF.

The chain combines TRBV7-3 with TRBJ2-5; 9 bases match TRBD1. Germline V gene data show CDR1 as SGHTA and CDR2 as FQGTGA. The length of the CDR3 is 14 residues. Trimming removed 5 bases from V and 5 bases from J; junction bases left unmatched: 6. The CDR3 DNA reads TGTGCCAGCAGCGAACAGGGGGCCCCGGAGACCCAGTACTTC. This translates into CASSEQGAPETQYF.

V is TRBV6-1 and J is TRBJ2-3, with 8 nucleotides matching TRBD2. The germline V gene has CDR1 MNHNS and CDR2 SASEGT. The CDR3 consists of 17 residues. V lost 0 bases to trimming and J lost 3 bases; unmatched junction nucleotides: 8. This chain's CDR3 is CASSEAYGGASTDTQYF. For the CDR3, the DNA is TGTGCCAGCAGTGAAGCTTACGGGGGGGCCTCTACAGATACGCAGTATTTT.

A word on this clone: Additional DNA sequences in this sample encode the identical CDR3. The chain combines TRBV6-1 with TRBJ1-1, with 7 bases fitting TRBD1. V lost 6 bases and J lost 6; bases outside the gene matches: 10. Looked up from germline, CDR1 is MNHNS and CDR2 is SASEGT. This CDR3 spans 14 amino acids. The CDR3 nucleotides read TGTGCCAGCAGGCGGGCAGGGACAGATGCTGAAGCTTTCTTT. This sequence encodes CASRRAGTDAEAFF.

On this clone: One junction end does not reproduce the germline sequence, and a read error may be involved. The chain uses TRBV7-9 and TRBJ2-5; no clear D gene. The CDR3 extends over 15 amino acids. Germline CDR1 is SEHNR and CDR2 is FQNEAQ (reference sequence). CDR3 amino acids: CSSSLVEFASETQYF. The CDR3 DNA reads as TGTTCCAGCAGCTTAGTTGAATTTGCGTCAGAGACCCAGTACTTC.

The rearrangement links TRBV28 to TRBJ2-7; D is ambiguous. Germline CDR1 is MDHEN and CDR2 is SYDVKM. Between the trimmed V and J ends, which lost 5 bases and 2 bases, there was a span of 7 bases. CDR3 length: 12 amino acids. The CDR3 DNA follows: TGTGCCAGCAGTGGCGGCCCCTACGAGCAGTACTTC. Protein product: CASSGGPYEQYF.

This chain connects TRBV19 to TRBJ2-3; 8 nucleotides agree with TRBD1. This CDR3 spans 13 amino acids. Germline trimming cut 7 bases from V and 1 base from J; bases unmatched to any gene: 1. In germline, CDR1 is LNHDA, CDR2 SQIVND (reference sequence). CDR3 bases: TGTGCCAGTACGACAGGGGGCACAGATACGCAGTATTTT. It translates to CASTTGGTDTQYF.

Comment on this clone: Its ends do not fully match the called genes, so a read error is possible. This chain uses TRBV5-5 with TRBJ2-3; TRBD1 matches 7 bases. The CDR3 has 15 amino acids. Germline CDR1 and CDR2: SGHKS and YYEKEE (reference sequence). The CDR3 DNA follows: TGTGCCAGCAGCCCTTCGGGACAGAGCATAGATACGCAGTATTTT. Translation gives CASSPSGQSIDTQYF. The whole variable domain, remainder taken from reference TRBV5-5 and TRBJ2-3, is DAGVTQSPTHLIKTRGQQVTLRCSPISGHKSVSWYQQVLGQGPQFIFQYYEKEERGRGNFPDRFSARQFPNYSSELNVNALLLGDSALYLCASSPSGQSIDTQYFGPGTRLTVL.

V usage is TRBV27 and J usage is TRBJ1-5, with 8 bases identical to TRBD1. The CDR3 loop spans 15 amino acids. Losses at the gene ends were 5 bases for V and 1 base for J; bases not matched to a gene: 4. Germline V CDR1 and CDR2: MNHEY, SMNVEV (reference sequence). DNA for the CDR3: TGTGCCAGCAGTAGAGGACAGGGAAGCAATCAGCCCCAGCATTTT. Its translation: CASSRGQGSNQPQHF.

This clone was observed once. This sequence joins TRBV27 and TRBJ1-6; 11 nucleotides line up with TRBD1. J was trimmed by 17 bases and V by 7 bases; bases with no gene match: 16. CDR1 is MNHEY and CDR2 is SMNVEV in the germline V gene (reference sequence). The CDR3 is 15 residues long. The CDR3 here is CASIGWGQGETGVHF. The DNA for the CDR3 is TGTGCCAGCATTGGGTGGGGACAGGGGGAGACTGGGGTCCACTTT.

The V and J genes are TRBV28 and TRBJ2-2; 9 bases line up with TRBD1. Trimming removed 4 bases from V and 7 bases from J; junction bases left unmatched: 7. The CDR3 length is 15 residues. The germline gives CDR1 MDHEN, CDR2 SYDVKM. CDR3: CASSSGTGSHGELFF. The CDR3 coding sequence is TGTGCCAGCAGTTCCGGGACAGGGAGCCACGGGGAGCTGTTTTTT.

In this sample, this clone turned up once. This chain uses TRBV5-4 with TRBJ1-1; D is perhaps TRBD1 (6 bases). CDR1 is SGHNT, CDR2 YYREEE, per germline (reference sequence). The CDR3 length is 12 residues. Trimming took off 0 bases at V and 8 bases at J, with 8 bases between the two ends. The CDR3 is CASSLDRVEAFF. The CDR3 DNA sequence: TGTGCCAGCAGCTTGGACAGGGTCGAAGCTTTCTTT.

The genes are TRBV7-2 and TRBJ1-5; a possible D gene is TRBD1 (5 bases). CDR3 length: 15 residues. Germline CDR1 SGHTA, CDR2 FQGNSA. V lost 7 bases to trimming and J lost 2 bases, with 15 bases between them. CDR3 bases: TGTGCCAGCACCCCACACGGGGGAGGCAATCAGCCCCAGCATTTT. Translation: CASTPHGGGNQPQHF.

J is TRBJ1-4 and V is TRBV6-5, with 10 bases fitting TRBD1. Trimming at V came to 5 bases and at J to 11 bases, leaving 11 bases not matched to a gene. CDR3 size: 15 residues. In germline, CDR1 is MNHEY, CDR2 SVGAGI. In DNA form, the CDR3 reads TGTGCCAGCAGTCGACGACAGGGGGCTCGGGAGAAACTGTTTTTT. Protein: CASSRRQGAREKLFF.

The chain is built from TRBV29-1 and TRBJ2-7; maybe TRBD2 (5 bases). From germline, CDR1 is SQVTM and CDR2 ANQGSEA. V lost 5 bases, J lost 3 bases, and 11 bases lay in between. This CDR3 spans 12 amino acids. The CDR3: CSVTAGNYEQYF. In DNA form, the CDR3 reads TGCAGCGTTACGGCGGGCAACTACGAGCAGTACTTC.

The genes are TRBV7-2 and TRBJ2-7, with 8 bases identical to TRBD1. The CDR3 runs 15 residues. Trimming took 2 bases from V and 5 from J; bases not matched to a gene: 8. Germline values: CDR1 SGHTA, CDR2 FQGNSA. The CDR3 sequence is CASSLSRQGFNEQYF. The CDR3 bases are TGTGCCAGCAGCTTATCGAGACAGGGGTTCAACGAGCAGTACTTC.

V usage is TRBV19 and J usage is TRBJ1-1; D gene unclear. Germline V gene sequence: CDR1 LNHDA, CDR2 SQIVND (reference sequence). The CDR3 is made up of 12 amino acids. Trimming removed 6 bases from V and 0 bases from J, with 5 bases in between. CDR3 coding DNA: TGTGCCAGTAGCCCCATGAACACTGAAGCTTTCTTT. Amino acid sequence: CASSPMNTEAFF.

This chain joins TRBV14 and TRBJ1-6, with D possibly matching TRBD1 (6 bases). The CDR3 spans 14 residues. Deletions cut 4 bases from V and 7 bases from J, with 11 bases between. CDR1 and CDR2 (germline): SGHDN, FVKESK. The CDR3 nucleotides are TGTGCCAGCAGCCTAACAGGGTTGAATTCACCCCTCCACTTT. Its protein is CASSLTGLNSPLHF.

This chain uses TRBV2 with TRBJ2-2, with TRBD1 identical over 8 bases. CDR1 and CDR2 (germline): SNHLY, FYNNEI. The CDR3 runs 16 residues. The V gene end was trimmed by 6 bases and the J gene end by 4 bases; junction bases not matched to a gene: 10. In nucleotides, the CDR3 is TGTGCCAGCAGGGAGACAGGGGACAGCGGCACCGGGGAGCTGTTTTTT. This encodes CASRETGDSGTGELFF.

This chain connects TRBV12-5 to TRBJ2-7; tentative D call: TRBD1 (6 bases). The CDR3 loop spans 18 amino acids. From germline, CDR1 is LGHNT and CDR2 FRNRAP. V lost 0 bases to trimming and J lost 0 bases, with 18 bases between them. Written as DNA, the CDR3 is TGTGCTAGTGGTTTGGTTCTGGGGGCGCACCCAAACTCCTACGAGCAGTACTTC. This codes for CASGLVLGAHPNSYEQYF.

V usage is TRBV29-1 and J usage is TRBJ2-1; TRBD2 matches 14 bases. J was trimmed by 9 bases and V by 4 bases; bases with no gene match: 5. The CDR3 extends over 14 amino acids. The germline V gene has CDR1 SQVTM and CDR2 ANQGSEA. The DNA of the CDR3 is TGCAGCGTTGGGGGACTAGCGGGAGTCGGTGAGCAGTTCTTC. Its translation is CSVGGLAGVGEQFF.